The sequence of this TCR beta chain was determined in a study of blood T cell repertoires in COVID-19. Study-level background: Acute-phase and convalescent COVID-19 samples originated in the United States, Italy and Spain. From T cells, B-cell-depleted T cells, or PBMCs came the material, which was cDNA or gDNA.

The authors' processing: Reference gene primer amplification yielded estimated nucleated cell counts. Data came from immunoSEQ multiplex PCR; TCRdb stores just in-frame clones and leaves some out. V and J calls and clone size come straight from that table; D and trimming were deduced from the DNA. The sample lists fewer than 400,000 clones; about four fifths were seen once. The germline V gene encodes CDR1 SGHRS and CDR2 YFSETQ. The CDR3 contains 14 residues. Trimming took off 4 bases at V and 4 bases at J, with 15 bases between the two ends. The sequenced sample consisted of peripheral blood. The gene calls are TRBV5-1 and TRBJ2-7; possible D gene TRBD1, 6 bases. The TCR sequence derives from a man in his thirties or forties with active or convalescent COVID-19. The CDR3 coding sequence is TGCGCCAGCAGCCCCCCCCTGGACAGTTACGAGCAGTACTTC. Translated, it gives CASSPPLDSYEQYF. Full variable domain (rest looked up from reference TRBV5-1 and TRBJ2-7): KAGVTQTPRYLIKTRGQQVTLSCSPISGHRSVSWYQQTPGQGLQFLFEYFSETQRNKGNFPGRFSGRQFSNSRSEMNVSTLELGDSALYLCASSPPLDSYEQYFGPGTRLTVT.